Listed here are 21 T cell receptor beta chains from one sample, sequenced in a study of T cell responses to AZD1222 COVID-19 vaccine. Repertoires were generated with immunoSEQ multiplex PCR, while TCRdb's copy carries only in-frame clones and drops some. The sample consists of 150,000 or so clones, 90% to 95% of them appearing once. The sequencing here drew on peripheral blood, taken on day 0 of AZD1222 vaccination. These receptors were obtained from an adult in good health.

DNA for the CDR3: TGTGCCAGCAGCTTAATAGCGGGGGACTCCTACGAGCAGTACTTC. This sequence encodes CASSLIAGDSYEQYF. The V gene is TRBV7-2, the J gene TRBJ2-7; 9 positions match TRBD2. The CDR3 is 15 residues long. Germline-derived CDR1 and CDR2 are SGHTA and FQGNSA. With V trimmed by 2 bases and J by 0 bases, 2 bases remained unmatched.

The chain carries TRBV19 and TRBJ1-4, with a possible D match to TRBD1 (5 bases). The CDR3 is 14 amino acids. Trimming took 7 bases from V and 8 from J, leaving 17 bases between them. The germline CDR1 and CDR2 sequences are LNHDA and SQIVND (reference sequence). The CDR3 DNA reads TGTGCCAGTACCGTCGGGGCAGGCGGAGAAAAACTGTTTTTT. Protein: CASTVGAGGEKLFF.

The chain combines TRBV2 with TRBJ2-1; 7 bases line up with TRBD2. The CDR3 is 14 amino acids. Per germline, CDR1 SNHLY and CDR2 FYNNEI. The V and J ends lost 6 bases and 4 bases, in that order; junction bases with no gene match: 6. Written as DNA, the CDR3 is TGTGCCAGCAGAGGTCCGGGACTATACAATGAGCAGTTCTTC. It specifies CASRGPGLYNEQFF.

The chain uses TRBV12-3 or TRBV12-4 and TRBJ1-1, with D perhaps TRBD1 (6 bases). CDR3 length: 13 residues. V lost 2 bases and J lost 4, with 8 bases in between. In DNA form, the CDR3 reads TGTGCCAGCAGTTTAAAAGGGGGCACTGAAGCTTTCTTT. Its translation is CASSLKGGTEAFF.

The J gene is TRBJ2-2, the V gene TRBV7-9, with D possibly TRBD1 on 6 matching bases. V dropped 5 bases and J dropped 1 base, with 11 bases sitting between them. Germline CDR1 and CDR2: SEHNR and FQNEAQ (reference sequence). The CDR3 runs 15 residues. In nucleotides, the CDR3 is TGTGCCAGCAGCCCAACAGGGTTGAACACCGGGGAGCTGTTTTTT. Protein: CASSPTGLNTGELFF. The whole variable domain, filled in from reference TRBV7-9 and TRBJ2-2, reads DTGVSQNPRHKITKRGQNVTFRCDPISEHNRLYWYRQTLGQGPEFLTYFQNEAQLEKSRLLSDRFSAERPKGSFSTLEIQRTEQGDSAMYLCASSPTGLNTGELFFGEGSRLTVL.

The chain couples TRBV29-1 to TRBJ1-2; 7 bases agree with TRBD1. The J segment lost 3 bases and the V segment lost 4 bases, leaving 14 bases of the junction unmatched. CDR3 length: 16 residues. The germline gives CDR1 SQVTM, CDR2 ANQGSEA. The CDR3 here is CSVAAFPGQVDYGYTF. The CDR3 nucleotides read TGCAGCGTTGCGGCCTTCCCAGGACAGGTCGACTATGGCTACACCTTC.

The rearrangement links TRBV2 to TRBJ2-7, with D perhaps TRBD1 (6 bases). The CDR3 runs to 16 residues. The germline V and J ends were trimmed by 1 base and 2 bases, with 15 bases remaining between them. Germline V lookup: CDR1 SNHLY, CDR2 FYNNEI. The DNA for the CDR3 is TGTGCCAGCAGTGAAGATTTTGGGGGCTCTACCTACGAGCAGTACTTC. Translation gives CASSEDFGGSTYEQYF.

This sequence joins TRBV5-6 and TRBJ1-3; D remains unclear. The CDR3 is 16 residues long. In germline, CDR1 is SGHDT, CDR2 YYEEEE. Deletions cut 4 bases from V and 4 bases from J, with 18 bases between. Written as DNA, the CDR3 is TGTGCCAGCAGCGGTGTGGCAGCCGATCTCGGAAACACCATATATTTT. Amino acid sequence: CASSGVAADLGNTIYF.

Concerning this clone itself: Other DNA sequences of this sample code for an identical CDR3. The chain couples TRBV9 to TRBJ1-2; the D gene is possibly TRBD1 (6 bases). Germline assignment: CDR1 SGDLS and CDR2 YYNGEE. Between the trimmed V and J ends, which lost 0 bases and 2 bases, there was a span of 8 bases. The CDR3 is made up of 14 amino acids. The CDR3, as DNA: TGTGCCAGCAGCGTAGGGGGGGCGAACTATGGCTACACCTTC. This codes for CASSVGGANYGYTF.

This clone appeared a single time. The chain joins TRBV7-9 to TRBJ2-2, with 13 positions matching TRBD2. The germline V gene encodes CDR1 SEHNR and CDR2 FQNEAQ (reference sequence). The CDR3 loop spans 17 amino acids. V gave up 7 bases and J gave up 2 bases; unmatched junction bases: 7. This CDR3 reads CASTETSGRSNTGELFF. CDR3 coding DNA: TGTGCCAGCACCGAGACTAGCGGGAGGTCCAACACCGGGGAGCTGTTTTTT.

The chain combines TRBV5-1 with TRBJ1-3, with no clear D. V was clipped by 0 bases and J by 1 base, with 8 bases between them. From germline, CDR1 is SGHRS and CDR2 YFSETQ. The CDR3 length is 15 residues. The CDR3 DNA reads TGCGCCAGCAGCTTGGGTGGGATTTCTGGAAACACCATATATTTT. Encoded protein: CASSLGGISGNTIYF.

V gene TRBV7-9 combines with J gene TRBJ1-6; 9 nucleotides line up with TRBD1. The CDR3 spans 16 residues. Germline values: CDR1 SEHNR, CDR2 FQNEAQ (reference sequence). J was trimmed by 4 bases and V by 5 bases; bases with no gene match: 6. Here the CDR3 DNA reads TGTGCCAGCAGCGTCGGGACAGGGTTTTATAATTCACCCCTCCACTTT. It is translated as CASSVGTGFYNSPLHF.

The rearrangement joins TRBV10-3 to TRBJ2-1; D call uncertain. V lost 6 bases to trimming and J lost 1 base, with 16 bases between them. The CDR3 runs to 16 residues. Germline V gene data show CDR1 as ENHRY and CDR2 as SYGVKD. The CDR3 nucleotides are TGTGCCATCAGCGGGTCTGTTGTGGAGTCCTACAATGAGCAGTTCTTC. Translating it yields CAISGSVVESYNEQFF.

The chain is built from TRBV4-1 and TRBJ2-5, with D possibly being TRBD1 (6 bases). Germline CDR1 is MGHRA and CDR2 is YSYEKL. Trimming stripped 2 bases from V and 5 bases from J, with 15 bases between. The CDR3 is 15 residues long. In nucleotides, the CDR3 is TGCGCCAGCAGCCAACAGGACAGACAGGAGGAGACCCAGTACTTC. It is translated as CASSQQDRQEETQYF.

This sequence joins TRBV11-2 and TRBJ2-3; TRBD1 is a possible D gene (5 bases). Trimming cost V 4 bases and J 7 bases, with 21 bases left between them. Germline CDR1 is SGHAT and CDR2 is FQNNGV. This CDR3 is built from 16 residues. CDR3 sequence (DNA): TGTGCCAGCAGCTATAAGTCCAGGGAAATAGGGAATACGCAGTATTTT. Its protein product is CASSYKSREIGNTQYF.

The chain employs TRBV10-2 and TRBJ2-1, with 12 bases matching TRBD2. CDR3 length: 15 amino acids. Germline V CDR1 and CDR2: WSHSY, SAAADI. The J segment lost 6 bases and the V segment lost 7 bases, leaving 7 bases of the junction unmatched. The CDR3 bases are TGCGCCAGCATCCCGACGACTAGCGGGAGCAATGAGCAGTTCTTC. Protein sequence: CASIPTTSGSNEQFF.

The chain combines TRBV18 with TRBJ2-2, with D perhaps TRBD1 (6 bases). Germline CDR1 KGHSH, CDR2 LQKENI. This CDR3 region has 15 residues. V lost 1 base and J lost 1, with 7 bases in between. The CDR3 is CASSPRQVNTGELFF. The CDR3 nucleotides read TGTGCCAGCTCACCACGACAGGTGAACACCGGGGAGCTGTTTTTT.

In this sample, this clone turned up once. The chain uses TRBV6-2 or TRBV6-3 and TRBJ2-2; unclear D gene. Trimming cost V 2 bases and J 3 bases, with 10 bases left between them. The CDR3 covers 15 residues. Germline V CDR1 and CDR2: MNHEY, SVGEGT. CDR3 DNA: TGTGCCAGCAGTTACGGGCACCCGGACACCGGGGAGCTGTTTTTT. The encoded protein is CASSYGHPDTGELFF.

The gene calls are TRBV5-1 and TRBJ1-1; no reliable D call. Trimming took off 0 bases at V and 0 bases at J, with 12 bases between the two ends. The length of the CDR3 is 16 residues. Germline V gene lookup returns CDR1 SGHRS and CDR2 YFSETQ. The CDR3 DNA follows: TGCGCCAGCAGCTTGGAGGCGGGCCGAGTGAACACTGAAGCTTTCTTT. This encodes CASSLEAGRVNTEAFF. Filled out from reference TRBV5-1 and TRBJ1-1, the complete variable domain reads KAGVTQTPRYLIKTRGQQVTLSCSPISGHRSVSWYQQTPGQGLQFLFEYFSETQRNKGNFPGRFSGRQFSNSRSEMNVSTLELGDSALYLCASSLEAGRVNTEAFFGQGTRLTVV.

The chain couples TRBV12-3 or TRBV12-4 to TRBJ2-3; D remains unclear. V lost 5 bases to trimming and J lost 4 bases, with 4 bases between them. The CDR3 length is 11 residues. The CDR3 sequence is CASSLADTQYF. As DNA, the CDR3 is TGTGCCAGCAGTCTTGCAGATACGCAGTATTTT.

V gene TRBV6-4 combines with J gene TRBJ1-4; 12 bases align to TRBD1. This CDR3 is 15 amino acids long. The germline CDR1 and CDR2 sequences are MRHNA and SNTAGT. Unmatched junction bases numbered 11, after V lost 7 bases and J lost 11 bases. The CDR3 DNA is TGTGCCAGCATACTATCCCGGGACAGGGGGCGGAAACTGTTTTTT. Translating gives CASILSRDRGRKLFF.